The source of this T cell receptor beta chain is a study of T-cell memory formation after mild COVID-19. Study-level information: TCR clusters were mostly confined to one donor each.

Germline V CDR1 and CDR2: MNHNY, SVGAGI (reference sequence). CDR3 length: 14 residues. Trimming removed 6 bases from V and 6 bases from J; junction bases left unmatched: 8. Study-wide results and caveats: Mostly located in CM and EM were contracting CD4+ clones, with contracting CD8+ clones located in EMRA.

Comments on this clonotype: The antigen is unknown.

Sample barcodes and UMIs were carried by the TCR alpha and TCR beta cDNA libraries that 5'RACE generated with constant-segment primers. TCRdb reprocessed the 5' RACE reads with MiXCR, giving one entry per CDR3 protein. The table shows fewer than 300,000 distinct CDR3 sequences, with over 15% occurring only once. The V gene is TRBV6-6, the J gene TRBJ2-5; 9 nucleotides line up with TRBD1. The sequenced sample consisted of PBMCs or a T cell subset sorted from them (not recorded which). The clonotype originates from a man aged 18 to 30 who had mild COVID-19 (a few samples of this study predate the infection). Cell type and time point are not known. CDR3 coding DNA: TGTGCCAGCAGCCTCCCCGGGACAGGGAAGACCCAGTACTTC. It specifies CASSLPGTGKTQYF.